The rows below give T cell receptor beta chains drawn from one sample of a study of shared clonotypes between healthy human individuals. Using immunoSEQ multiplex PCR, the repertoire was profiled, and TCRdb retains in-frame clones only, with some absent. The sample shows roughly 450,000 clones, around 79% of them seen only once. The sequencing sample was made of PBMCs. The receptors originated from a woman aged 40 to 55 in good health. Some clones in this sample may be carry-over from other donors' samples. The CDR3 runs from the conserved cysteine through the conserved F or W. D genes are given only for firm matches. Where a row states a size, it is once, few, many or the class of an expanded clone; other rows omit it.

d_call,j_call,v_call,clone_size,cdr3_nt,cdr3_aa
TRBD2,TRBJ2-5,TRBV4-1,.,TGCGCCAGCAGCCAACAACCCCCGGGACTAGGGTCACTAGAGACCCAGTACTTC,CASSQQPPGLGSLETQYF
TRBD1,TRBJ1-2,TRBV9,.,TGTGCCAGCAGCGACCGGGACAGGGGTGGCTACACCTTC,CASSDRDRGGYTF
TRBD2,TRBJ2-3,TRBV5-6,.,TGTGCCAGCAGCTTGGTTGGCGGGAGGAGCACAGATACGCAGTATTTT,CASSLVGGRSTDTQYF
.,TRBJ2-2,TRBV10-3,.,TGTGCCATCAGTGTGCCCAGCGGGCAGAACACCGGGGAGCTGTTTTTT,CAISVPSGQNTGELFF
.,TRBJ1-1,TRBV6-1,.,TGTGCCATCAGTGAGTCTCGGGGTATAGGTTCGGCTGAAGCTTTCTTT,CAISESRGIGSAEAFF
.,TRBJ2-7,TRBV7-8,.,TGTGCCAGCAGCCGCCGTGGACGAGACGAGCAGTACTTC,CASSRRGRDEQYF
.,TRBJ2-7,TRBV18,once,TGTGCCAGCTCACCAGAGGTCCCATCCTACGAGCAGTACTTC,CASSPEVPSYEQYF
.,TRBJ2-7,TRBV4-2,.,TGTGCCAGCAGCCAAAGTTCGGGTTCCAGGCACGAGCAGTACTTC,CASSQSSGSRHEQYF
TRBD1,TRBJ1-2,TRBV30,few,TGTGCCTGGACCGCTCCCGGGACAGGGATTAACTATGGCTACACCTTC,CAWTAPGTGINYGYTF
.,TRBJ2-1,TRBV7-3,.,TGTGCCAGCAGCTTAGGGAGAGAGCAGTTCTTC,CASSLGREQFF
TRBD2,TRBJ2-3,TRBV5-5,.,TGTGCCAGCAGCTTGAATCCAGGGACTATCACAGATACGCAGTATTTT,CASSLNPGTITDTQYF
.,TRBJ2-7,TRBV11-2,.,TGTGCCAGCAGCCGTGGAGCGGTAAGCTCCTACGAGCAGTACTTC,CASSRGAVSSYEQYF
TRBD2,TRBJ2-3,TRBV29-1,.,TGCAGCGTTGAGGAGCGGGAGGGGGATACGCAGTATTTT,CSVEEREGDTQYF
.,TRBJ2-2,TRBV6-1,few,TGTGCCAGCAGTGCTGCGTCACTTAACACCGGGGAGCTGTTTTTT,CASSAASLNTGELFF
TRBD2,TRBJ2-2,TRBV19,.,TGTGCCAGTAGTCCGGGACTAGCGGGAGGGCCCTCGAAGACCGGGGAGCTGTTTTTT,CASSPGLAGGPSKTGELFF
.,TRBJ2-5,TRBV4-3,.,TGCGCCAGCAGCCAAGGGGCTAGACTAGGCCAAGAGACCCAGTACTTC,CASSQGARLGQETQYF
.,TRBJ2-7,TRBV11-3,.,TGTGCCAGCAGCTCTGATGGCTACGAGCAGTACTTC,CASSSDGYEQYF
.,TRBJ1-2,TRBV7-9,.,TGTGCCAGCAGTTATATGTGGCAGGGAGGCGGCTACACCTTC,CASSYMWQGGGYTF
TRBD2,TRBJ2-3,TRBV7-3,.,TGTGCCAGCAGCAAAATGACTAGCGGAACAGATACGCAGTATTTT,CASSKMTSGTDTQYF
TRBD1,TRBJ1-5,TRBV7-4,few,TGTGCCAGCAGCCTTCGGACAGGGGGCGAGCCCCAGCATTTT,CASSLRTGGEPQHF
.,TRBJ2-1,TRBV5-1,.,TGCGCCAGCAGCTTGACGACCCGGCCAATACAGTTCTTC,CASSLTTRPIQFF
.,TRBJ2-3,TRBV7-8,.,TGTGCCAGCAGCTTAGACGATACGCAGTATTTT,CASSLDDTQYF
.,TRBJ1-5,TRBV19,few,TGTGCCAGTAATCGCGGCAGGGAACAGCCCCAGCATTTT,CASNRGREQPQHF
TRBD2,TRBJ2-7,TRBV7-9,.,TGTGCCAGCAGCAGACTAGCGGGAGGGCCCTACGAGCAGTACTTC,CASSRLAGGPYEQYF
.,TRBJ1-1,TRBV30,.,TGTGCCTGGAGGGTGGGATTCAACACTGAAGCTTTCTTT,CAWRVGFNTEAFF
TRBD1,TRBJ1-1,TRBV2,.,TGTGCCAGCAGTGAATGGACAGGGAGGAACACTGAAGCTTTCTTT,CASSEWTGRNTEAFF
.,TRBJ2-3,TRBV29-1,.,TGCAGCGTTGAAGGGCGGACCACAGATACGCAGTATTTT,CSVEGRTTDTQYF
.,TRBJ1-2,TRBV6-5,.,TGTGCCAGCAGTTACGACCGAGTTTTAGGCTACACCTTC,CASSYDRVLGYTF
.,TRBJ1-5,TRBV7-2,.,TGTGCCAGCAGCTTATTCGGGAATCAGCCCCAGCATTTT,CASSLFGNQPQHF
.,TRBJ1-5,TRBV6-1,many,TGTGCCAGCAGTCGCTCGGACAGTTACAATCAGCCCCAGCATTTT,CASSRSDSYNQPQHF
TRBD2,TRBJ2-1,TRBV19,.,TGTGCCAGTAGCTCACTAGCGGGACAGGACAATGAGCAGTTCTTC,CASSSLAGQDNEQFF
TRBD2,TRBJ2-3,TRBV9,.,TGTGCCAGCAGCGTAGCTCCTGGGGCGGGTCTAGCGGGAGTCGATACGCAGTATTTT,CASSVAPGAGLAGVDTQYF
TRBD2,TRBJ2-1,TRBV7-3,few,TGTGCCAGCAGCCCAACTAGCGGGAGTCGCCCGTTCTTC,CASSPTSGSRPFF
.,TRBJ2-7,TRBV7-5,.,TGTGTCAGAAGCCGACCGGACGCGTACGAGCAGTACTTC,CVRSRPDAYEQYF
.,TRBJ2-7,TRBV11-3,.,TGTGCCAGCAGCTTAACAGGGAACTACGAGCAGTACTTC,CASSLTGNYEQYF
.,TRBJ2-2,TRBV7-9,.,TGTGCCAGCAGCCGTGGGGGACTCACCGGGGAGCTGTTTTTT,CASSRGGLTGELFF
.,TRBJ2-3,TRBV18,.,TGTGCCAGCTCACCCACCACAGATACGCAGTATTTT,CASSPTTDTQYF
.,TRBJ2-5,TRBV6-5,.,TGTGCCAGCAGAGCAACGGAGGATAGAGAGACCCAGTACTTC,CASRATEDRETQYF
TRBD2,TRBJ2-1,TRBV5-1,.,TGCGCCAGCAGCTTGCACCGCGGACTAGCGGGACGTGGTGAGGATGAGCAGTTCTTC,CASSLHRGLAGRGEDEQFF
TRBD1,TRBJ2-7,TRBV5-1,.,TGCGCCAGCAGCTTGTACCCAGCCGGGACAGGGGGATACGAGCAGTACTTC,CASSLYPAGTGGYEQYF
TRBD1,TRBJ2-7,TRBV28,.,TGTGCCAGCACCACGGACAGGGAACTCTCCTACGAGCAGTACTTC,CASTTDRELSYEQYF
.,TRBJ2-7,TRBV18,.,TGTGCCAGTTCCTCAGGTAGCGGCGAGCAGTACTTC,CASSSGSGEQYF
.,TRBJ2-1,TRBV11-2,.,TGTGCCAGCAGCTTAGCGGGAGTAGCAAATGAGCAGTTCTTC,CASSLAGVANEQFF
.,TRBJ2-3,TRBV29-1,.,TGCAGCGTTGGATTTAGGAGGGGAACAGATACGCAGTATTTT,CSVGFRRGTDTQYF
.,TRBJ2-5,TRBV25-1,.,TGTGCCAGCCAAGACTGGCAAGAGACCCAGTACTTC,CASQDWQETQYF
TRBD2,TRBJ2-2,TRBV7-8,.,TGTGCCAGCAGCCCGGGACTAGCGGGGCCCCACGGGGAGCTGTTTTTT,CASSPGLAGPHGELFF
TRBD2,TRBJ2-1,TRBV4-1,many,TGCGCCAGCAGCCTCAGTAGATCTAGCGGGAACCAAAGATACAATGAGCAGTTCTTC,CASSLSRSSGNQRYNEQFF
.,TRBJ1-6,TRBV25-1,.,TGTGCCAGCAGTGAATATGGGGTGGCAGCTTCAAATTCACCCCTCCACTTT,CASSEYGVAASNSPLHF
TRBD2,TRBJ2-7,TRBV6-1,.,TGTGCCAGCAGTGAATTGACTAGCGGAGCCAAGAGCGAGCAGTACTTC,CASSELTSGAKSEQYF
.,TRBJ2-3,TRBV18,.,TGTGCCAGCTCACCGGACAGACCCACGTACTCGGCAGATACGCAGTATTTT,CASSPDRPTYSADTQYF
.,TRBJ2-5,TRBV29-1,.,TGCAGCGTGGTTGTGCCGCGAGAGACCCAGTACTTC,CSVVVPRETQYF
.,TRBJ2-1,TRBV14,.,TGTGCCAGCAGCCAAACCGGGGGATACAATGAGCAGTTCTTC,CASSQTGGYNEQFF
.,TRBJ1-2,TRBV2,.,TGTGCCAGCAACCCCCTTGAAGCCTATGGCTACACCTTC,CASNPLEAYGYTF
TRBD2,TRBJ2-1,TRBV5-1,.,TGCGCCAGCAGCTGGACTAGCGGCTACAATGAGCAGTTCTTC,CASSWTSGYNEQFF